These 23 T cell receptor beta chains originate from one sample sequenced in a study of T cell responses to AZD1222 COVID-19 vaccine. Using immunoSEQ multiplex PCR, the repertoire was profiled, and TCRdb retains in-frame clones only, with some absent. The sample records about 200,000 clones, roughly 92% being singletons. The sequenced sample was peripheral blood, obtained on day 0 of AZD1222 vaccination. The origin of the receptors is an adult in good health.

The chain has TRBV5-1 and TRBJ1-2, with unresolved D. V was cut by 4 bases and J by 7 bases, with 17 bases left in between. The CDR3 extends over 14 amino acids. Germline V CDR1 and CDR2: SGHRS, YFSETQ. CDR3 sequence reads: CASSQVEGIVGYTF. In DNA form, the CDR3 reads TGCGCCAGCAGCCAGGTAGAAGGGATTGTTGGCTACACCTTC. Full variable domain (missing parts from reference TRBV5-1 and TRBJ1-2): KAGVTQTPRYLIKTRGQQVTLSCSPISGHRSVSWYQQTPGQGLQFLFEYFSETQRNKGNFPGRFSGRQFSNSRSEMNVSTLELGDSALYLCASSQVEGIVGYTFGSGTRLTVV.

The CDR3 DNA follows: TGCGCCAGCAGCCAAGAAATAGGGACTAGCAATCAGCCCCAGCATTTT. It translates to CASSQEIGTSNQPQHF. The chain has TRBV4-1 and TRBJ1-5, with D possibly matching TRBD1 (5 bases). V lost 0 bases to trimming and J lost 0 bases, with 9 bases between them. The CDR3 sequence is 16 residues long. Germline CDR1 MGHRA, CDR2 YSYEKL.

A few counts support this clone. The V and J genes are TRBV6-5 and TRBJ1-1, with TRBD1 identical over 12 bases. There are 15 residues in the CDR3. V trimming: 6 bases; J trimming: 5 bases; junction bases outside the gene matches: 7. The germline V gene has CDR1 MNHEY and CDR2 SVGAGI. For the CDR3, the DNA is TGTGCCAGCAGGGGACAGGGGGCGGGGGATACTGAAGCTTTCTTT. Protein product: CASRGQGAGDTEAFF.

This clone has at least ten counts. At the DNA level, this CDR3 is encoded by other sequences in the same sample as well. V and J are TRBV6-2 or TRBV6-3 and TRBJ2-5; no clear D gene. Germline V gene lookup returns CDR1 MNHEY and CDR2 SVGEGT. The CDR3 spans 13 residues. V lost 5 bases and J lost 2, with 9 bases in between. The CDR3 region is CASSPRPQETQYF. For the CDR3, the DNA is TGTGCCAGCAGTCCCCGGCCGCAAGAGACCCAGTACTTC.

The chain is built from TRBV27 and TRBJ2-3, with no clear D. V was clipped by 9 bases and J by 5 bases, with 15 bases between them. Germline V gives CDR1 MNHEY, CDR2 SMNVEV (reference sequence). The CDR3 length is 13 residues. DNA for the CDR3: TGTGCCAGTGGGTTCGCTAATGAAGATACGCAGTATTTT. Its protein is CASGFANEDTQYF.

This chain links TRBV4-1 with TRBJ2-3, with 8 bases lining up with TRBD2. Germline loops: CDR1 MGHRA, CDR2 YSYEKL. The CDR3 runs to 17 residues. V dropped 4 bases and J dropped 1; count of bases not matched to a gene: 10. The CDR3 reads CASSLTSTGGGTDTQYF. The CDR3 coding sequence is TGCGCCAGCAGCCTAACTTCGACGGGAGGGGGCACAGATACGCAGTATTTT.

The J gene is TRBJ1-5, the V gene TRBV9, with 7 bases identical to TRBD1. The germline V gene encodes CDR1 SGDLS and CDR2 YYNGEE. The CDR3 contains 15 residues. Trimming at V came to 2 bases and at J to 2 bases, leaving 4 bases not matched to a gene. The CDR3 loop is CASSVTGDGNQPQHF. In nucleotides, the CDR3 is TGTGCCAGCAGCGTCACAGGGGATGGCAATCAGCCCCAGCATTTT.

A single count supports this clone. This chain connects TRBV10-3 to TRBJ1-3; 8 bases fit TRBD1. CDR3 length equals 15 residues. The V gene end was trimmed by 5 bases and the J gene end by 0 bases; junction bases not matched to a gene: 3. In germline, CDR1 is ENHRY, CDR2 SYGVKD. The chain's CDR3 is CAISTGGNSGNTIYF. The CDR3 DNA sequence: TGTGCCATCAGTACAGGGGGTAACTCTGGAAACACCATATATTTT.

The chain employs TRBV10-1 and TRBJ1-4, with unresolved D. The germline V gene encodes CDR1 WNHNN and CDR2 SYGVQD (reference sequence). V lost 8 bases and J lost 4, with 5 bases in between. CDR3 length: 11 amino acids. The CDR3 DNA follows: TGCGCCAGCTTTAGTAATGAAAAACTGTTTTTT. Its translation: CASFSNEKLFF.

The CDR3 is CASRRGLGTEAFF. CDR3 sequence (DNA): TGTGCCAGCAGACGGGGGTTGGGGACTGAAGCTTTCTTT. This chain links TRBV6-5 with TRBJ1-1, with a possible D match to TRBD1 (5 bases). CDR1 is MNHEY, CDR2 SVGAGI, per germline. Trimming removed 6 bases from V and 5 bases from J, with 13 bases in between. There are 13 residues in the CDR3.

The chain recombines TRBV27 with TRBJ1-5; possibly TRBD1 for D (5 bases). Germline V gene sequence: CDR1 MNHEY, CDR2 SMNVEV (reference sequence). The length of the CDR3 is 13 residues. Between the trimmed V and J ends, which lost 3 bases and 5 bases, there was a span of 8 bases. The CDR3 region is CASSFQGDQPQHF. CDR3 coding DNA: TGTGCCAGCAGTTTCCAGGGAGATCAGCCCCAGCATTTT.

This clone showed up just a few times. This chain joins TRBV5-1 and TRBJ1-5, with D maybe TRBD1 (6 bases). This CDR3 has 14 residues. V was cut by 0 bases and J by 6 bases, with 10 bases left in between. Germline loops: CDR1 SGHRS, CDR2 YFSETQ. The CDR3 coding sequence is TGCGCCAGCAGCTTGGGGGGGGCCACTCAGCCCCAGCATTTT. Its protein product is CASSLGGATQPQHF. The full variable domain, completed using reference TRBV5-1 and TRBJ1-5, is KAGVTQTPRYLIKTRGQQVTLSCSPISGHRSVSWYQQTPGQGLQFLFEYFSETQRNKGNFPGRFSGRQFSNSRSEMNVSTLELGDSALYLCASSLGGATQPQHFGDGTRLSIL.

The V call is TRBV19, the J call TRBJ1-5; 8 nucleotides match TRBD1. The CDR3 contains 15 residues. With V trimmed by 1 base and J by 1 base, 0 bases remained unmatched. Germline V gene sequence: CDR1 LNHDA, CDR2 SQIVND (reference sequence). Here the CDR3 reads CASSIGDRSNQPQHF. CDR3 bases: TGTGCCAGTAGTATAGGGGACAGGAGCAATCAGCCCCAGCATTTT.

The V gene is TRBV5-1, the J gene TRBJ1-2, with D uncertain. The CDR3 is 14 amino acids. CDR1 is SGHRS and CDR2 is YFSETQ in the germline V gene. The V end lost 0 bases, the J end lost 4 bases, and 10 bases lay between the germline ends. The CDR3 coding sequence is TGCGCCAGCAGCTTGGAGCGGACGTTCTATGGCTACACCTTC. This sequence encodes CASSLERTFYGYTF.

The sample holds one count of this clone. The J gene is TRBJ2-6, the V gene TRBV5-1, with D perhaps assigned TRBD1 or TRBD2 (5 bases each). CDR1 and CDR2 (germline): SGHRS, YFSETQ. V lost 1 base to trimming and J lost 5 bases, with 19 bases between them. The CDR3 is made up of 18 amino acids. The CDR3 region has the DNA TGCGCCAGCAGCTTGCGCTCACCCGGGGCAGATAGGGCCAACGTCCTGACTTTC. Protein product: CASSLRSPGADRANVLTF.

The CDR3 is CASSGLAGDTGELFF. CDR3 coding DNA: TGTGCCAGCTCTGGACTAGCGGGGGACACCGGGGAGCTGTTTTTT. The V call is TRBV2, the J call TRBJ2-2; 13 bases line up with TRBD2. The CDR3 is made up of 15 amino acids. Germline CDR1 and CDR2: SNHLY and FYNNEI. J lost 3 bases, V lost 8 bases, and 3 bases had no gene match.

V and J are TRBV7-8 and TRBJ2-1; the D is unclear. The CDR3 runs 14 residues. V dropped 1 base and J dropped 9 bases, with 13 bases sitting between them. The germline V gene has CDR1 SGHVS and CDR2 FQNEAQ. CDR3: CASSLGPRETEQFF. The CDR3 DNA sequence: TGTGCCAGCAGCTTAGGCCCAAGGGAAACTGAGCAGTTCTTC.

The gene calls are TRBV6-5 and TRBJ1-4, with D uncertain. Trimming removed 2 bases from V and 8 bases from J, with 12 bases in between. This CDR3 spans 14 amino acids. The V gene's germline CDR1 is MNHEY and CDR2 SVGAGI. The CDR3 spells CASSYRFSAEKLFF. CDR3 DNA: TGTGCCAGCAGTTACCGTTTCTCCGCGGAAAAACTGTTTTTT.

The chain is built from TRBV11-2 and TRBJ1-3, with D possibly being TRBD1 (5 bases). CDR3 length equals 15 residues. The V and J ends lost 1 base and 4 bases respectively, with 11 bases between them. The germline CDR1 and CDR2 sequences are SGHAT and FQNNGV. Here the CDR3 reads CASSLAGADGNTIYF. Here the CDR3 DNA reads TGTGCCAGCAGCTTAGCCGGGGCCGACGGAAACACCATATATTTT.

The chain combines TRBV7-6 with TRBJ2-3, with D possibly called TRBD1 or TRBD2 (6 bases each). This CDR3 is built from 15 residues. Germline V gene lookup returns CDR1 SGHVS and CDR2 FNYEAQ. Trimming stripped 2 bases from V and 4 bases from J, with 13 bases between. The chain's CDR3 is CASSLSGAVADTQYF. The CDR3 DNA follows: TGTGCCAGCAGCTTATCGGGGGCGGTGGCAGATACGCAGTATTTT.

The genes are TRBV7-9 and TRBJ2-7; maybe TRBD1 (5 bases). V was pared by 5 bases and J by 4 bases, with 15 bases between. Germline V lookup: CDR1 SEHNR, CDR2 FQNEAQ (reference sequence). This CDR3 region has 14 residues. The CDR3 is CASSPPAQVYEQYF. The DNA of the CDR3 is TGTGCCAGCAGCCCCCCCGCACAGGTGTACGAGCAGTACTTC. The variable domain in full, with the rest retrieved from reference TRBV7-9 and TRBJ2-7, is DTGVSQNPRHKITKRGQNVTFRCDPISEHNRLYWYRQTLGQGPEFLTYFQNEAQLEKSRLLSDRFSAERPKGSFSTLEIQRTEQGDSAMYLCASSPPAQVYEQYFGPGTRLTVT.

This chain joins TRBV30 and TRBJ1-5; no firm D call. V was clipped by 2 bases and J by 0 bases, with 11 bases between them. Per germline, CDR1 GTSNPN and CDR2 SVGIG (reference sequence). This CDR3 has 15 amino acids. Written as DNA, the CDR3 is TGTGCCTGGAGTATGGAGGTTTATAGCAATCAGCCCCAGCATTTT. This gives the protein CAWSMEVYSNQPQHF.

This rearrangement joins TRBV5-4 to TRBJ2-4; D gene uncertain. Germline CDR1 and CDR2: SGHNT and YYREEE (reference sequence). The CDR3 has 14 amino acids. V was pared by 1 base and J by 6 bases, with 11 bases between. The CDR3 DNA reads TGTGCCAGCAGCTTGCCCCACGAAATAAACATTCAGTACTTC. Translated: CASSLPHEINIQYF.